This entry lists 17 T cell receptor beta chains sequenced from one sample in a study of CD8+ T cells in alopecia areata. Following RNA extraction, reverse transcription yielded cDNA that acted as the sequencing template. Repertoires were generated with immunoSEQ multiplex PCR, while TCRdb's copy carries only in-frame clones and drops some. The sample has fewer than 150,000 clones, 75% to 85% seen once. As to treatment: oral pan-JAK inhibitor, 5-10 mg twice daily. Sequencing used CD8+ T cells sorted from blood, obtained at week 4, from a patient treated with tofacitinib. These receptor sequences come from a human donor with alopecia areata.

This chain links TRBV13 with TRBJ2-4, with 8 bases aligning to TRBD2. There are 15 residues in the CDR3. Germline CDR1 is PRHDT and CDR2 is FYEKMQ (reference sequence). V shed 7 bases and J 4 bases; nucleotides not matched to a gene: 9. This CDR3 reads CASTDGGAGKNIQYF. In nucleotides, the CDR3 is TGTGCCAGCACCGACGGGGGGGCCGGAAAAAACATTCAGTACTTC.

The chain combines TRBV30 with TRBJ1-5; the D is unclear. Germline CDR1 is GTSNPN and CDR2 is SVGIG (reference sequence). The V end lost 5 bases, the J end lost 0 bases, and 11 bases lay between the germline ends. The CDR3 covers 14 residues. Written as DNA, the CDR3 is TGTGCCTGGGGTGGGAGTTATAGCAATCAGCCCCAGCATTTT. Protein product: CAWGGSYSNQPQHF.

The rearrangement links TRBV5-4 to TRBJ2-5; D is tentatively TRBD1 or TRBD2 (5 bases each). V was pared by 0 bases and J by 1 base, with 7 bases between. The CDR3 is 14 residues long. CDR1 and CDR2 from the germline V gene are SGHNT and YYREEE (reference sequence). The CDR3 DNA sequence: TGTGCCAGCAGCTTGGGAGGGGTCCAAGAGACCCAGTACTTC. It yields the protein CASSLGGVQETQYF.

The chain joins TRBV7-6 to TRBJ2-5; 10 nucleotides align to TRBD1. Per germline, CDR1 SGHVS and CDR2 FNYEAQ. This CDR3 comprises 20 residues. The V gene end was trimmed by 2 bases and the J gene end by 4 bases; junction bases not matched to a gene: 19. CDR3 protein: CASSLRPLGTGEVLRETQYF. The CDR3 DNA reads TGTGCCAGCAGCTTACGCCCTTTAGGGACAGGGGAGGTTTTGCGAGAGACCCAGTACTTC.

The DNA for the CDR3 is TGTGCCAGCAGCTTAAGGAGACGCAGGGGGCAGGCAGATACGCAGTATTTT. Residues: CASSLRRRRGQADTQYF. V is TRBV11-2 and J is TRBJ2-3, with 8 nucleotides matching TRBD1. The CDR3 has 17 amino acids. J was trimmed by 4 bases and V by 2 bases; bases with no gene match: 11. Germline V gives CDR1 SGHAT, CDR2 FQNNGV. The entire variable domain, with the rest obtained from reference TRBV11-2 and TRBJ2-3, is as follows: EAGVAQSPRYKIIEKRQSVAFWCNPISGHATLYWYQQILGQGPKLLIQFQNNGVVDDSQLPKDRFSAERLKGVDSTLKIQPAKLEDSAVYLCASSLRRRRGQADTQYFGPGTRLTVL.

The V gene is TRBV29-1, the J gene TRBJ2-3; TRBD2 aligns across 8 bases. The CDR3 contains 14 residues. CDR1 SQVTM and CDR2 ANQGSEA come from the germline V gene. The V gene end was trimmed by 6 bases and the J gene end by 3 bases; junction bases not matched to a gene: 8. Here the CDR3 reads CSVRGGGRTDTQYF. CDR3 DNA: TGCAGCGTCCGCGGCGGGGGGAGGACAGATACGCAGTATTTT.

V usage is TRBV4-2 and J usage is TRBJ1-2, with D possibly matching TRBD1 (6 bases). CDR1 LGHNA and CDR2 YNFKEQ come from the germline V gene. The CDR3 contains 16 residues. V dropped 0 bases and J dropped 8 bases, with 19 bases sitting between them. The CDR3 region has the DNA TGTGCCAGCAGCCAAGATGCGGGGCAGGGGTTGTTAGGCTACACCTTC. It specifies CASSQDAGQGLLGYTF.

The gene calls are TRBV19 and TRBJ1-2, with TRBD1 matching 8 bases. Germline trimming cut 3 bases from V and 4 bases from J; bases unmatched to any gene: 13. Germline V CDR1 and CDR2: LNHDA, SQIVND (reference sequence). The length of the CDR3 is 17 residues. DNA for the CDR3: TGTGCCAGTAGTATTGGATTAACAGGGGGAGAAAGCTATGGCTACACCTTC. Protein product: CASSIGLTGGESYGYTF.

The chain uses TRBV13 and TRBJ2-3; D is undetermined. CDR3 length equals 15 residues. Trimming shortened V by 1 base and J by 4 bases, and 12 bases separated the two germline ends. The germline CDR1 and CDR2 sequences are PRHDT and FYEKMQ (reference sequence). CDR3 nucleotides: TGTGCCAGCAGCTTAGCCATAGACCCGGCAGATACGCAGTATTTT. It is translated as CASSLAIDPADTQYF.

The DNA of the CDR3 is TGTGCCAGCAGCCAAGATGAAGCTAGCGGGTACTACAATGAGCAGTTCTTC. Translation gives CASSQDEASGYYNEQFF. This chain uses TRBV4-2 with TRBJ2-1; 8 bases fit TRBD2. The length of the CDR3 is 17 residues. The J segment lost 3 bases and the V segment lost 0 bases, leaving 7 bases of the junction unmatched. Germline values: CDR1 LGHNA, CDR2 YNFKEQ.

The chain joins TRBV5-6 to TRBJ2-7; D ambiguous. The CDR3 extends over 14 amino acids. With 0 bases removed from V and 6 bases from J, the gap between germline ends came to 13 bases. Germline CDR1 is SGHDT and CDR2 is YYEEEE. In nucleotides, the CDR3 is TGTGCCAGCAGCTTGGCCTACGGGTCCCGCGAGCAGTACTTC. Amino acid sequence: CASSLAYGSREQYF.

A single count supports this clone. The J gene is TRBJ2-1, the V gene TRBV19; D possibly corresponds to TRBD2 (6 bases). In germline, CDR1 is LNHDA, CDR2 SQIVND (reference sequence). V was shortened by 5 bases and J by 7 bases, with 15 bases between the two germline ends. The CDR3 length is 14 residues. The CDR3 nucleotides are TGTGCCAGTAGTGTTCGGCGGGGTTGGAATGAGCAGTTCTTC. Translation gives CASSVRRGWNEQFF.

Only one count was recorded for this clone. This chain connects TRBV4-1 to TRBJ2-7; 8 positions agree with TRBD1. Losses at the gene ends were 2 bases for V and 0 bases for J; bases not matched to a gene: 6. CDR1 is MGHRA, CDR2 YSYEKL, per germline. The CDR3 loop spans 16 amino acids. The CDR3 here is CASSQTRTGRSYEQYF. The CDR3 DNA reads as TGCGCCAGCAGCCAAACGCGGACAGGGCGCTCCTACGAGCAGTACTTC.

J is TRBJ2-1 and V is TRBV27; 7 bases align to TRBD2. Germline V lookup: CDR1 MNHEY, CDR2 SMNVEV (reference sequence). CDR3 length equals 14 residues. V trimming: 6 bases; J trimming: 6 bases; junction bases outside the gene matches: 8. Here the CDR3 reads CASSPGTKGNEQFF. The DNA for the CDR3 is TGTGCCAGCAGCCCCGGGACTAAAGGCAATGAGCAGTTCTTC.

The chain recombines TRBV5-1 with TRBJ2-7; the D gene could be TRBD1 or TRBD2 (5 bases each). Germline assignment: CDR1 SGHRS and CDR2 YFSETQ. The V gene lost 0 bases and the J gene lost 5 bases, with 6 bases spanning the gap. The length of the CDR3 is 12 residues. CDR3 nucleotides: TGCGCCAGCAGCTTGGAGGGACACGAGCAGTACTTC. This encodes CASSLEGHEQYF.

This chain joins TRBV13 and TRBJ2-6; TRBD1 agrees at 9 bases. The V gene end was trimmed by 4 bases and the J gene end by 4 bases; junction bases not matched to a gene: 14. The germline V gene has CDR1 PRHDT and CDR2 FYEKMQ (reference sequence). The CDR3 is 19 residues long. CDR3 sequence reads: CASSSAEDRGWRGANVLTF. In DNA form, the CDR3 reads TGTGCCAGCAGCTCCGCCGAGGACAGGGGATGGCGGGGGGCCAACGTCCTGACTTTC.

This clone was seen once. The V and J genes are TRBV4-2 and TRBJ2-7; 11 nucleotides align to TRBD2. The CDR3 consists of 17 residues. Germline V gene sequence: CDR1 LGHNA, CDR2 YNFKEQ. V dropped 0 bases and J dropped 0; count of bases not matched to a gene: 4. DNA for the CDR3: TGTGCCAGCAGCCAAGAATTTAGCGGGGGGGCCTCCTACGAGCAGTACTTC. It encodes CASSQEFSGGASYEQYF.